This T cell receptor (beta chain) was observed in a study of T cells after yellow fever vaccination. The study's findings and limits: In FACS-sorted repertoires, abundant clonotypes from the bulk population could appear as contaminants.

Production of TCR cDNA was by 5'RACE template switching, which also added a universal primer site and UMIs. One entry per CDR3 protein results from TCRdb running MiXCR on the 5' RACE reads. Of under 250,000 distinct CDR3 sequences listed, about 3% are singletons. Looked up from germline, CDR1 is SGHRS and CDR2 is YFSETQ. Trimming cost V 4 bases and J 4 bases; bases outside gene matches: 4. CDR3 size: 14 residues. This clonotype occurred a few times. The antigen remains unidentified. The source material was CD4+ T cells sorted from PBMCs, sampled 10 days after the yellow fever booster vaccination. The V call is TRBV5-1, the J call TRBJ2-3; 9 bases are shared with TRBD2. The source is a man between 18 and 29 years old who received the YFV17D yellow fever vaccine. The CDR3 nucleotides read TGCGCCAGCAGCACAGGACTAGCGCCAGATACGCAGTATTTT. This gives the protein CASSTGLAPDTQYF.